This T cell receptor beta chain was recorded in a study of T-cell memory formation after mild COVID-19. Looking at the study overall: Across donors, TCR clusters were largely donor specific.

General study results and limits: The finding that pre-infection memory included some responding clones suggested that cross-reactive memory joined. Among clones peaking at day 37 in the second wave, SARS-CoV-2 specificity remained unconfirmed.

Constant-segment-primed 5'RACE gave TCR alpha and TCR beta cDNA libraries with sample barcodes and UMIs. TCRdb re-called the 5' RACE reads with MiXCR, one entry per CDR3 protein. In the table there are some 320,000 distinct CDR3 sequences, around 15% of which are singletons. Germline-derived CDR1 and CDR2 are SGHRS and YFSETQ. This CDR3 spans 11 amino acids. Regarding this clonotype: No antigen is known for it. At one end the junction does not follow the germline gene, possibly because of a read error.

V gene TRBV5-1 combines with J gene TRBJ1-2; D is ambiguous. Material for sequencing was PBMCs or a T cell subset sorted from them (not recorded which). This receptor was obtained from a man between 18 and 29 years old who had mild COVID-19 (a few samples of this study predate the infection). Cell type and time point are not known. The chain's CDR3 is CARSSSHGYTF. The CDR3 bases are TGCGCCAGAAGCTCCTCCCATGGCTACACCTTC.